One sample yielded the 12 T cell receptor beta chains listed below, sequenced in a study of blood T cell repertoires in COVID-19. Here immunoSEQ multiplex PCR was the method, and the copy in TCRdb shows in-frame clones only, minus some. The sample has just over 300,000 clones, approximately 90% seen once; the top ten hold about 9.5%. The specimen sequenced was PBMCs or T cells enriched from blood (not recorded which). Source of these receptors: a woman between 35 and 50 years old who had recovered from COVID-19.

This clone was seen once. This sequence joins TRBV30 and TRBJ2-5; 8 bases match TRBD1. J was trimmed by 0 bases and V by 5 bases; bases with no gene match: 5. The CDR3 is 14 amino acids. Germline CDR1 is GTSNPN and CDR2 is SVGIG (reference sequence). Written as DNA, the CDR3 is TGTGCCTGGCGGACAGGGAGGTACCAAGAGACCCAGTACTTC. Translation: CAWRTGRYQETQYF. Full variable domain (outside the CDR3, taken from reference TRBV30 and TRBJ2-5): SQTIHQWPATLVQPVGSPLSLECTVEGTSNPNLYWYRQAAGRGLQLLFYSVGIGQISSEVPQNLSASRPQDRQFILSSKKLLLSDSGFYLCAWRTGRYQETQYFGPGTRLLVL.

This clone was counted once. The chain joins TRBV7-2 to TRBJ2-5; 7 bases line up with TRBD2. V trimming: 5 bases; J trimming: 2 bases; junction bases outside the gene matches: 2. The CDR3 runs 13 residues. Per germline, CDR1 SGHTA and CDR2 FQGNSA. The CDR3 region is CASSGTTQETQYF. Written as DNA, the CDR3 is TGTGCCAGCAGCGGGACTACACAAGAGACCCAGTACTTC.

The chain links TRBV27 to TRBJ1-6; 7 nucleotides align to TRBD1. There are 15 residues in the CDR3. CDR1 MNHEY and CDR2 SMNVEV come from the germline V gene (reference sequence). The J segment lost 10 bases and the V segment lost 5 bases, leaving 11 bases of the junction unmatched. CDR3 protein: CASSRGDSSGSPLHF. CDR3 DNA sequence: TGTGCCAGCAGTAGGGGGGACAGCTCTGGGTCACCCCTCCACTTT.

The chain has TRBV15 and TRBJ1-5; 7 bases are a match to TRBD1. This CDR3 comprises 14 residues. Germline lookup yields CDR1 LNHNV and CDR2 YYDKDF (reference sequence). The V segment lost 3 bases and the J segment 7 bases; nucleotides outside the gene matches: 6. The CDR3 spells CATSSTGEDQPQHF. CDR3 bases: TGTGCCACCAGCAGTACAGGGGAGGACCAGCCCCAGCATTTT.

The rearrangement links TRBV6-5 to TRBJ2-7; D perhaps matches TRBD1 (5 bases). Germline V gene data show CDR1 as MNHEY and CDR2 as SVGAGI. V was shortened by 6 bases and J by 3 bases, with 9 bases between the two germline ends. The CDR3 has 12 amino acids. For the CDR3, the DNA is TGTGCCAGCAGGGCCACAGGCTACGAGCAGTACTTC. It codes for CASRATGYEQYF.

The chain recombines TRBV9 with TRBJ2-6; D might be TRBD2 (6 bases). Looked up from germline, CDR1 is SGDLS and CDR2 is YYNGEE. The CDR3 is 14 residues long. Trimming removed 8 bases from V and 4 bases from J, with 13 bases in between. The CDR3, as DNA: TGTGCCAGTTCGGGGGTTCTGGGGGCCAACGTCCTGACTTTC. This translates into CASSGVLGANVLTF.

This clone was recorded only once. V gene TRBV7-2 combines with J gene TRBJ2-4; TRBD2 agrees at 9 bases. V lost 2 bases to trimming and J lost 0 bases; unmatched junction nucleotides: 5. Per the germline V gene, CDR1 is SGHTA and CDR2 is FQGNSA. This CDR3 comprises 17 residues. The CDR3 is CASSLRAGGLAKNIQYF. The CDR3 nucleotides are TGTGCCAGCAGCTTAAGGGCGGGGGGGCTAGCCAAAAACATTCAGTACTTC.

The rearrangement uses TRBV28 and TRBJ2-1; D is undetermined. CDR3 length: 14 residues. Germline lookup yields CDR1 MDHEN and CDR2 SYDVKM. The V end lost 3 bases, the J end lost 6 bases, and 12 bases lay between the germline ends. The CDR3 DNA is TGTGCCAGCAGTTTGGTCCAGGTGGGCAATGAGCAGTTCTTC. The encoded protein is CASSLVQVGNEQFF.

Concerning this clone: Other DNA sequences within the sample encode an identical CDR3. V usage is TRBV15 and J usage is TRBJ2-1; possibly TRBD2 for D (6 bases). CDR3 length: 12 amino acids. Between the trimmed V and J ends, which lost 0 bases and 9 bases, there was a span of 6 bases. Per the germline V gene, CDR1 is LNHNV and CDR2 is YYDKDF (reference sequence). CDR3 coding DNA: TGTGCCACCAGCAGAGAGGGACTTGAGCAGTTCTTC. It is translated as CATSREGLEQFF.

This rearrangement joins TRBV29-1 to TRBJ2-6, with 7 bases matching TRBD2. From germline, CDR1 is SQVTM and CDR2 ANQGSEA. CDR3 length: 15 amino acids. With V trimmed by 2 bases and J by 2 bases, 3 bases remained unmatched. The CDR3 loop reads CSVEPGGPGANVLTF. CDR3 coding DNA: TGCAGCGTTGAACCGGGGGGACCTGGGGCCAACGTCCTGACTTTC.

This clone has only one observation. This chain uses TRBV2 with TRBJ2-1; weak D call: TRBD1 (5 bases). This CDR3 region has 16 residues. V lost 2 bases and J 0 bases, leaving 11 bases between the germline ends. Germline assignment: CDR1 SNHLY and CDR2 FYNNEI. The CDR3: CASSERGASSYNEQFF. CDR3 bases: TGTGCCAGCAGTGAACGTGGGGCCTCCTCCTACAATGAGCAGTTCTTC.

CDR3 sequence (DNA): TGTGCCAGCAGCCAGGGGGAGGTGATAAGGCTGTTTTTT. Protein sequence: CASSQGEVIRLFF. This rearrangement joins TRBV28 to TRBJ1-4; 7 nucleotides agree with TRBD1. The CDR3 is 13 amino acids. V gave up 6 bases and J gave up 14 bases; unmatched junction bases: 12. Germline V gives CDR1 MDHEN, CDR2 SYDVKM.